This T cell receptor (beta chain) was documented in a study of CD8 T cells in Susac syndrome (dated by TCRdb to the late 2010s). Regarding the complete study: Whether CD8+ T cell activation and differentiation in Susac syndrome was antigen driven was tested using repertoire sequencing.

What the study reported, not specific to this receptor: The number of individuals in the TCR sequencing and HLA analysis was acknowledged as relatively small.

The CDR3 covers 14 residues, taking in both the cysteine and the phenylalanine. Left in the record is the CDR3 DNA by itself, 42 bases read in frame from the first base. Based on the germline V gene, the CDR1 and CDR2 sequences are SQVTM and ANQGSEA. Germline trimming: 6 bases from V, 0 bases from J; junction bases outside gene matches: 4. RNA was extracted with the RNeasy kit and about 0.5 to 1 ug was reverse transcribed using random hexamers. The immunoSEQ multiplex PCR assay, which covers 54 Vbeta and 13 Jbeta segments, was used to amplify TCR beta CDR3 regions. To correct PCR amplification bias, a synthetic template baseline was used for both primer optimization and computational correction. The authors' pipeline ran thus. Only productive sequences were kept, with reads annotated to V, D and J genes according to IMGT and analyzed in immunoSEQ Analyzer. Clonality was calculated as one minus the Shannon entropy normalized by log2 of the number of productive unique sequences. For each patient and control, public and private clones were evaluated within the 100 most prevalent clones. A clone was defined as Susac-specific if it was absent from the healthy and MS cohorts, from over a thousand published viral clones and from other ImmuneACCESS disease sequences. TCRdb reprocessing: public reads trimmed at Q25 with fastp, clones called with MiXCR, in-frame beta chains kept. Each CDR3 protein appears once, grouped with its most common genes and DNA. These V and J calls originate from TCRdb's pipeline instead of the authors' own analysis. Across this sample there are hundreds of thousands of distinct CDR3 sequences, with about 93% seen only once. Jointly, the top ten make up approximately 0.072% of the sample.

Peripheral blood CD8+ and CD4+ T cells from healthy donors, Susac syndrome patients and multiple sclerosis patients were profiled using high-throughput TCR beta sequencing. Treatment-naive patients with stable or active relapsing-remitting disease fulfilling revised McDonald criteria were used as multiple sclerosis controls. Bulk CD8+ and CD4+ T cells were purified magnetically by negative isolation, whereas CD8+ TEMRA cells were enriched by FACS. Blood was drawn into EDTA tubes, processed within 24 hours, and PBMCs were isolated by density gradient centrifugation. PBMCs intended for TCR sequencing were cryopreserved in liquid nitrogen and thawed later in a water bath at 37 degrees C. The sorted or isolated CD4+, CD8+ and CD8+ TEMRA cells had a purity of 90% or higher. Comments on this clonotype: No antigen is known for it. It has no much larger one-base neighbor in the sample; base qualities were not kept.

The clonotype originates from a human donor with multiple sclerosis. Sample: CD4+ T cells from PBMCs. The chain is assembled from TRBV29-1 and TRBJ2-3, and 9 junctional nucleotides match TRBD2. CDR3 loop: CSVTSGASTDTQYF. The nucleotide sequence reads TGCAGCGTGACTAGCGGAGCTAGCACAGATACGCAGTATTTT.